There are a few counts of the clone carrying this T cell receptor (beta chain). Antigen unknown. Trimming cost V 3 bases and J 8 bases, with 22 bases left between them. Germline V gene sequence: CDR1 LNHDA, CDR2 SQIVND (reference sequence). CDR3 length: 17 residues. The sample belongs to a study of T cell responses to AZD1222 COVID-19 vaccine. As for the study in general: Combined were second doses at about 4 or about 12 weeks. Study observations and caveats: Compared with day 0, the breadth and depth of the Spike-specific TCR repertoire rose significantly after two doses of AZD1222. Donors were largely white British and mainly female; clonal diversity was possibly underestimated. Baseline serology detected seropositivity in only six AZD1222 recipients.

Sequencing was performed with immunoSEQ multiplex PCR; in TCRdb, only in-frame clones are kept and a portion is missing. The sample lists 90,000 to 120,000 clones, about nine tenths occurring once. The source of this sequence is an adult in good health. The chain uses TRBV19 and TRBJ1-4; possibly TRBD1 for D (6 bases). The sequencing used peripheral blood, collected on day 0 of AZD1222 vaccination. The CDR3 loop is CASSITSTGRAGEKLFF. The CDR3 DNA follows: TGTGCCAGTAGTATTACCTCGACAGGCCGCGCTGGGGAAAAACTGTTTTTT.